This is a list of T cell receptor beta chains from one sample in a study of T cell responses to AZD1222 COVID-19 vaccine. Method: immunoSEQ multiplex PCR; TCRdb's copy keeps in-frame clones and lacks some. In the table there are about 130,000 clones, approximately 92% of which are singletons. The sequencing used peripheral blood, collected 28 days after the second AZD1222 dose. These receptors were obtained from an adult who received the AZD1222 COVID-19 vaccine. Both conserved end residues are part of each CDR3. The size of a clone is reported for some rows only, either as once, few or many, or as a class for expanded clones.

v_call	j_call	clone_size	cdr3_aa
TRBV24-1	TRBJ1-2	NA	CATSDSRTGLDYGYTF
TRBV18	TRBJ1-5	NA	CASSPQGGQPQHF
TRBV5-1	TRBJ2-7	NA	CASSLVTSPPYEQYF
TRBV5-1	TRBJ1-6	NA	CASSLAPSNSPLHF
TRBV7-2	TRBJ1-2	NA	CASSFLTGSWGYTF
TRBV15	TRBJ1-2	once	CATSRGGLLYGYTF
TRBV5-1	TRBJ1-1	NA	CASSLGGATGALYTEAFF
TRBV7-2	TRBJ2-1	NA	CASSSDYGEYNEQFF
TRBV5-1	TRBJ1-6	NA	CASSSEGSSYNSPLHF
TRBV7-2	TRBJ2-1	NA	CASTLDNGYNEQFF
TRBV18	TRBJ2-3	NA	CASSPSGSTDTQYF
TRBV3-1/TRBV3-2	TRBJ1-2	NA	CASSQEGHYGYTF
TRBV29-1	TRBJ1-2	NA	CSVGGQGYGYTF